This T cell receptor beta chain was recovered during a study of cytomegalovirus exposure and HLA in healthy donors. Per germline, CDR1 SGHAT and CDR2 FQNNGV. The CDR3 sequence is 14 residues long. V was trimmed by 4 bases and J by 1 base, leaving 11 bases between them. Likely unrecorded immune exposures existed in these nominally healthy donors. Primers for the PCR totalled 60 Vbeta and 13 Jbeta. Method: immunoSEQ multiplex PCR; TCRdb's copy keeps in-frame clones and lacks some. The sample shows about 89,000 clones, 75% to 80% of them seen only once. This clone was found once. Its specificity is unknown. Notes on the study in general: Most TCR beta V segments were productive about 90% or about 30% of the time in an earlier analysis. The authors later found HLA-associated TCR beta chains more clonally expanded than equally common others.

The sample was PBMCs. The chain is built from TRBV11-2 and TRBJ2-7; possible D gene TRBD1, 5 bases. The TCR was taken from a young man in good health and CMV-seronegative. The CDR3 sequence is CASSSPDSSYEQYF. In DNA, the CDR3 is TGTGCCAGCAGCTCCCCCGACAGTTCCTACGAGCAGTACTTC.